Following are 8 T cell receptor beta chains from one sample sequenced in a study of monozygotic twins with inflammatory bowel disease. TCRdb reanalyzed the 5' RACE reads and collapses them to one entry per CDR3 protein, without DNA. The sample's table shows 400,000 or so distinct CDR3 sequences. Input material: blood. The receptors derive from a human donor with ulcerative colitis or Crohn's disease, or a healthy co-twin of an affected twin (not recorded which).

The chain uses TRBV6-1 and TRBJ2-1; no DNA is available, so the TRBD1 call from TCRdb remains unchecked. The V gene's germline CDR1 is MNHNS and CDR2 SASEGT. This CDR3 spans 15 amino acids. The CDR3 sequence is CASSSFGGQGYEQFF.

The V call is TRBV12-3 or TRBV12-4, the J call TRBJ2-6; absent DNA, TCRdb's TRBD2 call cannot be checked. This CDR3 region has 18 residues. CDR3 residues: CASSLQAGEGSGANVLTF.

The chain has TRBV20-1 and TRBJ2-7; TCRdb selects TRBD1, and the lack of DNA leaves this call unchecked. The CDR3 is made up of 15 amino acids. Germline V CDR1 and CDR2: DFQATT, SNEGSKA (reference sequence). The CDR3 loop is CSALDWGDDSYEQYF.

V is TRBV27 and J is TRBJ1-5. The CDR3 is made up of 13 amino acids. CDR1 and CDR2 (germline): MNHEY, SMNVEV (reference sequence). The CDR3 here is CASSFGVNQPQHF.

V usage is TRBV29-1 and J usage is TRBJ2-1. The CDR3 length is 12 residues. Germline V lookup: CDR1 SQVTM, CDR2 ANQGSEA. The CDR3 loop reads CSVEEATLNQFF.

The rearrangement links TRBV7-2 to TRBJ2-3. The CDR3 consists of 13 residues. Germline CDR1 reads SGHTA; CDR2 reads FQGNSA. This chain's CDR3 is CASSLAYTDTQYF. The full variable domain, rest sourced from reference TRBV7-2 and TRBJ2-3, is GAGVSQSPSNKVTEKGKDVELRCDPISGHTALYWYRQSLGQGLEFLIYFQGNSAPDKSGLPSDRFSAERTGGSVSTLTIQRTQQEDSAVYLCASSLAYTDTQYFGPGTRLTVL.

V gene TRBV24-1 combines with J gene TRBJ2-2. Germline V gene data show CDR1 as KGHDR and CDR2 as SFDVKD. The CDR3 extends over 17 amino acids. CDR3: CATSDLRRTDNTGELFF.

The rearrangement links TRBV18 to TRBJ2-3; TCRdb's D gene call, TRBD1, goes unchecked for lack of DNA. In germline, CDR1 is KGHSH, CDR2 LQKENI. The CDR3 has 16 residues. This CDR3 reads CASSPIGQANTDTQYF.